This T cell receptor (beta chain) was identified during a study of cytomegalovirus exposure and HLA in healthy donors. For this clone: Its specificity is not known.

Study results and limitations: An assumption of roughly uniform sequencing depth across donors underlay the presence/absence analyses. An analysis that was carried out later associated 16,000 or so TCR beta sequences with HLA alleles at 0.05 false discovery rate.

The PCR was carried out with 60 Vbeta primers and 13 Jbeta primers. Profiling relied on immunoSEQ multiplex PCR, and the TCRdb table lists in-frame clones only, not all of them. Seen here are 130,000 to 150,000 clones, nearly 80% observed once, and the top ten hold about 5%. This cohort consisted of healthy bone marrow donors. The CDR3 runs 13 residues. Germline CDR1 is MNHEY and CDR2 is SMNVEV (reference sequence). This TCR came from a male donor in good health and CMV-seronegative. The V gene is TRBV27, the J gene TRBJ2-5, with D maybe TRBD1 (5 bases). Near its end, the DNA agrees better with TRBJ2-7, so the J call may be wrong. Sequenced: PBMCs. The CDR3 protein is CASSLRGPYEQYF. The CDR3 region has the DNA TGTGCCAGCAGTTTAAGGGGCCCATACGAGCAGTACTTC.